The 9 T cell receptor beta chains presented below share a single source sample, sequenced in a study of identifying expanded T cells in peripheral blood. Profiled with immunoSEQ multiplex PCR; TCRdb holds only in-frame clones, not every one. The table lists about 100,000 clones, approximately 86% of them singletons, with approximately 5.6% in the top ten. The material sequenced was blood. Receptors originate from a person aged 18 to 70 in good health.

The chain is built from TRBV7-6 and TRBJ1-1; D remains ambiguous. CDR3 length equals 13 residues. The germline gives CDR1 SGHVS, CDR2 FNYEAQ. Trimming shortened V by 1 base and J by 2 bases, and 5 bases separated the two germline ends. CDR3 residues: CASSLEVNTEAFF. In DNA form, the CDR3 reads TGTGCCAGCAGCTTAGAAGTAAACACTGAAGCTTTCTTT.

This chain connects TRBV25-1 to TRBJ1-5; the D is unclear. The germline V and J ends were trimmed by 5 bases and 2 bases, with 10 bases remaining between them. The V gene's germline CDR1 is MGHDK and CDR2 SYGVNS. The CDR3 loop spans 14 amino acids. The CDR3 DNA sequence: TGTGCCAGCAGTCCGCGGCAGGGCAATCAGCCCCAGCATTTT. Protein: CASSPRQGNQPQHF.

The chain combines TRBV5-4 with TRBJ2-7; TRBD1 might be the D (6 bases). V was cut by 4 bases and J by 6 bases, with 8 bases left in between. This CDR3 has 11 amino acids. CDR1 is SGHNT and CDR2 is YYREEE in the germline V gene (reference sequence). CDR3 DNA sequence: TGTGCCAGCAGCGTGACAGGCGAGCAGTACTTC. This sequence encodes CASSVTGEQYF.

The chain has TRBV6-1 and TRBJ1-2; D perhaps matches TRBD1 (5 bases). V dropped 0 bases and J dropped 11 bases, with 22 bases sitting between them. This CDR3 comprises 16 residues. CDR1 MNHNS and CDR2 SASEGT come from the germline V gene. The CDR3 protein is CASSEAVGASKSLYTF. CDR3 sequence (DNA): TGTGCCAGCAGTGAAGCAGTTGGGGCCAGCAAATCTCTATACACCTTC.

V gene TRBV7-2 combines with J gene TRBJ1-6, with D possibly TRBD1 on 5 matching bases. V was pared by 2 bases and J by 7 bases, with 12 bases between. The CDR3 has 15 residues. The germline V gene encodes CDR1 SGHTA and CDR2 FQGNSA. CDR3 nucleotides: TGTGCCAGCAGCTTAAGGCAGGGAGGCAATTCACCCCTCCACTTT. Protein product: CASSLRQGGNSPLHF.

The rearrangement joins TRBV14 to TRBJ1-1, with D possibly matching TRBD1 (6 bases). From germline, CDR1 is SGHDN and CDR2 FVKESK. The CDR3 spans 14 residues. V lost 0 bases and J 4 bases, leaving 9 bases between the germline ends. In DNA form, the CDR3 reads TGTGCCAGCAGCCAAGACATCAGGGGCACTGAAGCTTTCTTT. It translates to CASSQDIRGTEAFF.

The chain couples TRBV19 to TRBJ1-1; tentative D call: TRBD1 (5 bases). Germline loops: CDR1 LNHDA, CDR2 SQIVND (reference sequence). This CDR3 comprises 14 residues. V gave up 2 bases and J gave up 8 bases, with 15 bases separating them. CDR3 in DNA: TGTGCCAGTAGTATACAGGGCAGGGCCCAGGAAGCTTTCTTT. Encoded protein: CASSIQGRAQEAFF.

In this sample, this clone turned up once. V gene TRBV6-6 combines with J gene TRBJ1-1; D is uncertain. CDR1 and CDR2 from the germline V gene are MNHNY and SVGAGI (reference sequence). The V and J ends lost 2 bases and 3 bases respectively, with 4 bases between them. This CDR3 contains 12 residues. CDR3: CASSYEDTEAFF. The CDR3 coding sequence is TGTGCCAGCAGTTACGAGGACACTGAAGCTTTCTTT.

The chain carries TRBV13 and TRBJ2-7; D is perhaps TRBD2 (5 bases). Germline assignment: CDR1 PRHDT and CDR2 FYEKMQ (reference sequence). The CDR3 is 14 residues long. Trimming stripped 4 bases from V and 4 bases from J, with 14 bases between. This chain's CDR3 is CASSSSSLNYEQYF. The CDR3, as DNA: TGTGCCAGCAGCTCGTCTAGCCTAAATTACGAGCAGTACTTC.